One sample yielded the 27 T cell receptor beta chains listed below, sequenced in a study of control samples from healthy donors and cancer patients. Some clones are missing from TCRdb's copy, which holds only in-frame ones; the method was immunoSEQ multiplex PCR. The table lists some 140,000 clones, roughly 92% of them singletons. Sequencing was done on a sample of blood. The receptors come from a man under 40 in good health.

The V and J genes are TRBV5-6 and TRBJ1-1, with 9 nucleotides matching TRBD1. The CDR3 is 15 residues long. Germline values: CDR1 SGHDT, CDR2 YYEEEE. The junction had 4 bases not matched to a gene; V was cut back by 3 bases and J by 1 base. In DNA form, the CDR3 reads TGTGCCAGCAGCTCTGGGACAGGGTCGAACACTGAAGCTTTCTTT. Translated: CASSSGTGSNTEAFF.

This clone has only a few counts. The chain joins TRBV27 to TRBJ1-6; TRBD1 matches 7 bases. The CDR3 covers 15 residues. V was clipped by 6 bases and J by 6 bases; unmatched bases: 8. Germline V gives CDR1 MNHEY, CDR2 SMNVEV (reference sequence). The CDR3: CASRLRQGANSPLHF. CDR3 nucleotide sequence: TGTGCCAGCAGACTTCGACAGGGCGCTAATTCACCCCTCCACTTT.

The rearrangement joins TRBV4-2 to TRBJ2-2; the D gene is possibly TRBD2 (5 bases). The CDR3 length is 15 residues. CDR1 LGHNA and CDR2 YNFKEQ come from the germline V gene. The V and J ends lost 4 bases and 1 base respectively, with 10 bases between them. The CDR3 protein is CASSPPGVNTGELFF. The DNA for the CDR3 is TGTGCCAGCAGCCCCCCCGGGGTGAACACCGGGGAGCTGTTTTTT.

The chain is built from TRBV3-1 (or the pseudogene TRBV3-2) and TRBJ1-2; D unclear. Trimming took 4 bases from V and 3 from J, leaving 18 bases between them. The CDR3 covers 16 residues. Germline V lookup: CDR1 LGHDT, CDR2 YNNKEL (reference sequence). The CDR3: CASSLGWSSIYYGYTF. CDR3 DNA sequence: TGTGCCAGCAGCCTAGGCTGGAGCTCCATCTACTATGGCTACACCTTC.

The CDR3 sequence: CASSLLGSGANVLTF. Here the CDR3 DNA reads TGTGCCAGCAGCTTGCTTGGCTCTGGGGCCAACGTCCTGACTTTC. This sequence joins TRBV5-4 and TRBJ2-6, with unresolved D. Deletions cut 1 base from V and 0 bases from J, with 5 bases between. Germline V lookup: CDR1 SGHNT, CDR2 YYREEE (reference sequence). The CDR3 length is 15 residues.

The V call is TRBV3-1 (or the pseudogene TRBV3-2), the J call TRBJ2-1; D is unclear. Germline CDR1 reads LGHDT; CDR2 reads YNNKEL (reference sequence). V shed 0 bases and J shed 6 bases, with 9 bases lying between them. This CDR3 comprises 14 residues. The CDR3 coding sequence is TGTGCCAGCAGCCAAGACCTGATTGCCAATGAGCAGTTCTTC. It yields the protein CASSQDLIANEQFF.

V and J are TRBV3-1 (or the pseudogene TRBV3-2) and TRBJ1-4, with 7 nucleotides matching TRBD1. The trim removed 8 bases at V and 8 bases at J, leaving 17 bases unmatched. The CDR3 is 16 residues long. CDR1 is LGHDT, CDR2 YNNKEL, per germline (reference sequence). The CDR3 loop reads CASGRTGVPSEEKLFF. DNA for the CDR3: TGTGCCAGCGGCCGAACAGGGGTTCCATCCGAAGAAAAACTGTTTTTT.

The rearrangement joins TRBV6-2 or TRBV6-3 to TRBJ2-7; 7 bases map to TRBD1. Per germline, CDR1 MNHEY and CDR2 SVGEGT. CDR3 size: 13 residues. The ends lost 1 base at V and 7 bases at J; junction bases unmatched: 4. CDR3 amino acids: CASSYYRGGEQYF. The CDR3 DNA follows: TGTGCCAGCAGTTACTACAGGGGTGGGGAGCAGTACTTC.

This chain uses TRBV19 with TRBJ1-1; maybe TRBD1 (6 bases). Trimming took 6 bases from V and 0 from J, leaving 14 bases between them. The germline V gene encodes CDR1 LNHDA and CDR2 SQIVND (reference sequence). The CDR3 totals 15 residues. The CDR3 DNA follows: TGTGCCAGTAGCACTCCCGGGACAATGAACACTGAAGCTTTCTTT. It specifies CASSTPGTMNTEAFF.

Worth noting for this clone: The same CDR3 also results from other DNA sequences found in this sample. This sequence joins TRBV30 and TRBJ1-1; unclear D gene. The V end was cut by 0 bases, the J end by 0 bases, with 8 bases between. In germline, CDR1 is GTSNPN, CDR2 SVGIG (reference sequence). The CDR3 sequence is 14 residues long. CDR3 residues: CAWSVNSLNTEAFF. As DNA, the CDR3 is TGTGCCTGGAGTGTAAACAGCCTGAACACTGAAGCTTTCTTT. The full variable domain, rest sourced from reference TRBV30 and TRBJ1-1, is SQTIHQWPATLVQPVGSPLSLECTVEGTSNPNLYWYRQAAGRGLQLLFYSVGIGQISSEVPQNLSASRPQDRQFILSSKKLLLSDSGFYLCAWSVNSLNTEAFFGQGTRLTVV.

V gene TRBV2 combines with J gene TRBJ2-6; 15 positions agree with TRBD2. V shed 8 bases and J 0 bases; nucleotides not matched to a gene: 5. The CDR3 is made up of 18 amino acids. In germline, CDR1 is SNHLY, CDR2 FYNNEI. CDR3 DNA: TGTGCCAGCCACGCGGGACTAGCGGGAGGCTCTGGGGCCAACGTCCTGACTTTC. It yields the protein CASHAGLAGGSGANVLTF.

This rearrangement joins TRBV24-1 to TRBJ1-5; 7 bases map to TRBD1. Unmatched junction bases numbered 1, after V lost 3 bases and J lost 0 bases. The CDR3 extends over 15 amino acids. Germline V gene data show CDR1 as KGHDR and CDR2 as SFDVKD. The CDR3 here is CATSDGTDSNQPQHF. In DNA, the CDR3 is TGTGCCACCAGTGATGGGACAGATAGCAATCAGCCCCAGCATTTT.

A single count supports this clone. The chain links TRBV19 to TRBJ2-1, with 13 bases lining up with TRBD2. With V trimmed by 4 bases and J by 6 bases, 9 bases remained unmatched. Germline loops: CDR1 LNHDA, CDR2 SQIVND (reference sequence). CDR3 length: 17 amino acids. The CDR3 spells CASSRVLAGGPFNEQFF. The CDR3 DNA is TGTGCCAGTAGTAGGGTACTAGCGGGAGGGCCGTTCAATGAGCAGTTCTTC. Based on the CDR3 plus reference TRBV19 and TRBJ2-1, the full variable domain is DGGITQSPKYLFRKEGQNVTLSCEQNLNHDAMYWYRQDPGQGLRLIYYSQIVNDFQKGDIAEGYSVSREKKESFPLTVTSAQKNPTAFYLCASSRVLAGGPFNEQFFGPGTRLTVL.

This clone was detected once. The chain links TRBV24-1 to TRBJ2-2; D remains ambiguous. Trimming pared 4 bases from V and 1 base from J, leaving 3 bases between. The CDR3 spans 13 residues. CDR1 is KGHDR and CDR2 is SFDVKD in the germline V gene. The CDR3 DNA follows: TGTGCCACCAGTGAACAGAACACCGGGGAGCTGTTTTTT. Protein product: CATSEQNTGELFF.

This chain links TRBV30 with TRBJ2-3, with no clear D. Looked up from germline, CDR1 is GTSNPN and CDR2 is SVGIG (reference sequence). The CDR3 runs 11 residues. Trimming pared 8 bases from V and 1 base from J, leaving 7 bases between. The CDR3 nucleotides read TGTGCCCTGGACCGCACAGATACGCAGTATTTT. This sequence encodes CALDRTDTQYF.

This clone has just one count. V gene TRBV27 combines with J gene TRBJ2-3; D gene unclear. Germline CDR1 MNHEY, CDR2 SMNVEV (reference sequence). Trimming removed 3 bases from V and 2 bases from J, with 9 bases in between. This CDR3 is built from 14 residues. The CDR3 reads CASSFNLFTDTQYF. Here the CDR3 DNA reads TGTGCCAGCAGTTTTAATTTATTCACAGATACGCAGTATTTT.

The chain couples TRBV29-1 to TRBJ1-1, with D possibly TRBD1 on 6 matching bases. Germline values: CDR1 SQVTM, CDR2 ANQGSEA. V shed 2 bases and J shed 4 bases, with 11 bases lying between them. This CDR3 has 13 residues. Written as DNA, the CDR3 is TGCAGCGTTGAATATGGGGGGCCCACTGAAGCTTTCTTT. It specifies CSVEYGGPTEAFF.

The rearrangement uses TRBV6-7 and TRBJ2-7; D might be TRBD1 (6 bases). TRBV6-7 is an open reading frame whose function is uncertain. The V and J ends lost 7 bases and 3 bases respectively, with 22 bases between them. The length of the CDR3 is 16 residues. The CDR3 DNA follows: TGTGCCAGCATGGATCCATATTGGACAGCTCACTACGAGCAGTACTTC. Encoded protein: CASMDPYWTAHYEQYF.

The genes are TRBV2 and TRBJ2-5; D ambiguous. In germline, CDR1 is SNHLY, CDR2 FYNNEI. The CDR3 runs 15 residues. In nucleotides, the CDR3 is TGTGCTACAGCACCAGACGCGACCCTACAAGAGACCCAGTACTTC. This codes for CATAPDATLQETQYF. The variable domain in full, completed from reference TRBV2 and TRBJ2-5, reads EPEVTQTPSHQVTQMGQEVILRCVPISNHLYFYWYRQILGQKVEFLVSFYNNEISEKSEIFDDQFSVERPDGSNFTLKIRSTKLEDSAMYFCATAPDATLQETQYFGPGTRLLVL.

A note on this clone: One end of the junction is discordant with germline, which a read error may explain. For the CDR3, the DNA is TGTGCCAGCAGTTTAAACTTAGGGGACAGGCGTAGGGTATTT. Amino acids: CASSLNLGDRRRVF. V usage is TRBV28 and J usage is TRBJ2-2; TRBD1 agrees at 8 bases. This CDR3 has 14 amino acids. Looked up from germline, CDR1 is MDHEN and CDR2 is SYDVKM. The full variable domain, rest sourced from reference TRBV28 and TRBJ2-2, is DVKVTQSSRYLVKRTGEKVFLECVQDMDHENMFWYRQDPGLGLRLIYFSYDVKMKEKGDIPEGYSVSREKKERFSLILESASTNQTSMYLCASSLNLGDRRRVFGEGSRLTVL.

The J gene is TRBJ1-3, the V gene TRBV6-4; 7 bases match TRBD1. V was clipped by 6 bases and J by 2 bases; unmatched bases: 16. This CDR3 is built from 18 residues. Germline V gene lookup returns CDR1 MRHNA and CDR2 SNTAGT. The CDR3: CASRKEVGGSNTGNTIYF. Here the CDR3 DNA reads TGTGCCAGCAGAAAAGAGGTAGGGGGCTCAAACACTGGAAACACCATATATTTT.

V is TRBV10-3 and J is TRBJ2-5, with 7 bases lining up with TRBD2. J gave up 5 bases and V 5 bases, and 11 bases lay outside the gene matches. This CDR3 comprises 15 residues. Germline V lookup: CDR1 ENHRY, CDR2 SYGVKD. This CDR3 is CAISTTRGREETQYF. CDR3 nucleotide sequence: TGTGCCATCAGTACGACCCGGGGGAGGGAGGAGACCCAGTACTTC.

The chain joins TRBV6-1 to TRBJ2-5; D not certain. The CDR3 runs 14 residues. Germline assignment: CDR1 MNHNS and CDR2 SASEGT. V was clipped by 2 bases and J by 5 bases, with 12 bases between them. The CDR3 DNA reads as TGTGCCAGCAGTGAATATGAACTTACGGAGACCCAGTACTTC. This translates into CASSEYELTETQYF.

V usage is TRBV4-1 and J usage is TRBJ1-1; D is unclear. V was trimmed by 3 bases and J by 5 bases, leaving 7 bases between them. The length of the CDR3 is 12 residues. The germline CDR1 and CDR2 sequences are MGHRA and YSYEKL. Written as DNA, the CDR3 is TGCGCCAGCAGCCACCGTTTTACTGAAGCTTTCTTT. It translates to CASSHRFTEAFF.

V gene TRBV9 combines with J gene TRBJ2-7; TRBD1 agrees at 7 bases. Germline CDR1 reads SGDLS; CDR2 reads YYNGEE. After removal of 0 bases from V and 3 bases from J, the junction contained 0 bases not matched to a gene. This CDR3 region has 13 residues. The CDR3 loop reads CASSVDRGYEQYF. The CDR3 bases are TGTGCCAGCAGCGTAGACAGGGGCTACGAGCAGTACTTC.

This rearrangement joins TRBV6-6 to TRBJ1-3; D unresolved. There are 13 residues in the CDR3. CDR1 is MNHNY and CDR2 is SVGAGI in the germline V gene (reference sequence). The germline V and J ends were trimmed by 5 bases and 9 bases, with 14 bases remaining between them. The CDR3 coding sequence is TGTGCCAGCAGTACCGGACTGGATCGCACCATATATTTT. Amino acid sequence: CASSTGLDRTIYF.

This clone was detected once. V usage is TRBV27 and J usage is TRBJ2-2; D gene ambiguous. From germline, CDR1 is MNHEY and CDR2 SMNVEV (reference sequence). The CDR3 runs to 11 residues. Trimming cost V 9 bases and J 4 bases, with 6 bases left between them. The DNA for the CDR3 is TGTGCCAGTAGGTCCACCGGGGAGCTGTTTTTT. As protein: CASRSTGELFF.